This T cell receptor (beta chain) was captured in a study of CD8 T cells in ankylosing spondylitis. Comment on this clonotype: As yet, its antigen is unknown.

Making use of molecular barcodes, quantitative 5'-RACE generated TCR beta libraries. Each CDR3 protein is one row after TCRdb ran MiXCR on the 5' RACE reads. The table shows 250,000 to 350,000 distinct CDR3 sequences, with 20% occurring only once. Study conclusions and caveats: For ankylosing spondylitis blood, a TCR beta motif of fewer than 10 highly homologous variants appeared characteristic. As reported, disease-linked clones showed significant enrichment in matched ankylosing spondylitis synovial fluid.

The germline V and J ends were trimmed by 4 bases and 5 bases, with 10 bases remaining between them. Germline V gene sequence: CDR1 KGHDR, CDR2 SFDVKD. The CDR3 is made up of 14 amino acids. The sample taken for sequencing was blood, either unsorted or a sorted T cell fraction (not recorded which). The V gene is TRBV24-1, the J gene TRBJ2-2, with D unclear. The source of this sequence is a male donor with ankylosing spondylitis or in good health (not recorded which). The CDR3 DNA is TGTGCCACCAGTGACGGTACAGAAACCGGGGAGCTGTTTTTT. As protein: CATSDGTETGELFF.